This T cell receptor beta chain stems from a study of tumor-infiltrating lymphocytes in oesophageal squamous cell carcinoma. TCRdb re-called the PCR reads with MiXCR, one entry per CDR3 protein. The table records about 17,000 distinct CDR3 sequences, 40% to 55% of them present only once. This clonotype qualifies as medium-sized. There are 12 residues in the CDR3. The V end was cut by 2 bases, the J end by 6 bases, with 6 bases between. Germline CDR1 is WNHNN and CDR2 is SYGVQD (reference sequence). The sample taken for sequencing was normal esophageal tissue next to the tumor. The chain recombines TRBV10-1 with TRBJ2-3; D unclear. This TCR derives from a female donor with esophageal squamous cell carcinoma. The CDR3 nucleotides are TGCGCCAGCAGTGAGAGTAGGGATACGCAGTATTTT. Its translation is CASSESRDTQYF.